A single sample gave rise to the 5 T cell receptor beta chains below, sequenced in a study of shared clonotypes between healthy human individuals. Assay used: immunoSEQ multiplex PCR; TCRdb lists only in-frame clones, some missing. Among millions of clones listed, roughly 94% were seen once. The naive CD8 fraction comprised CD45RO-negative cells positively selected for CCR7 and excluded terminally differentiated effector memory CD45RA+ cells. The sample was naive CD8+ T cells sorted from blood. These receptors were taken from a man younger than 35 in good health.

The rearrangement joins TRBV7-8 to TRBJ2-7; D not resolved. Germline V gene data show CDR1 as SGHVS and CDR2 as FQNEAQ. V dropped 4 bases and J dropped 2 bases, with 15 bases sitting between them. The CDR3 extends over 15 amino acids. CDR3 region: CASSSLGSPPYEQYF. CDR3 DNA: TGTGCCAGCAGCTCCCTAGGAAGCCCGCCCTACGAGCAGTACTTC.

This clone was detected a few times. V usage is TRBV19 and J usage is TRBJ1-6; D ambiguous. The V and J ends lost 3 bases and 14 bases respectively, with 14 bases between them. The CDR3 totals 13 residues. Germline CDR1 LNHDA, CDR2 SQIVND (reference sequence). DNA for the CDR3: TGTGCCAGTAGTATGGCCAGCTCGGGGACCCTCCACTTT. Translation: CASSMASSGTLHF.

This chain links TRBV30 with TRBJ2-2; TRBD2 agrees at 7 bases. The germline gives CDR1 GTSNPN, CDR2 SVGIG (reference sequence). J gave up 2 bases and V 5 bases, and 8 bases lay outside the gene matches. CDR3 length: 15 residues. The CDR3 DNA sequence: TGTGCCTGGGTGGGGACTACCGAAAACACCGGGGAGCTGTTTTTT. Protein: CAWVGTTENTGELFF. Combining the CDR3 with reference TRBV30 and TRBJ2-2 gives the whole variable domain SQTIHQWPATLVQPVGSPLSLECTVEGTSNPNLYWYRQAAGRGLQLLFYSVGIGQISSEVPQNLSASRPQDRQFILSSKKLLLSDSGFYLCAWVGTTENTGELFFGEGSRLTVL.

This chain uses TRBV28 with TRBJ1-1, with D possibly matching TRBD1 (6 bases). The V gene lost 3 bases and the J gene lost 3 bases, with 11 bases spanning the gap. Germline-derived CDR1 and CDR2 are MDHEN and SYDVKM. The CDR3 loop spans 14 amino acids. CDR3 in DNA: TGTGCCAGCAGTTTCGGGGGCTACGACACTGAAGCTTTCTTT. It encodes CASSFGGYDTEAFF.

For this clone: The same CDR3 also results from other DNA sequences found in this sample. The chain combines TRBV5-1 with TRBJ2-1; TRBD1 agrees at 7 bases. From germline, CDR1 is SGHRS and CDR2 YFSETQ. Trimming cost V 4 bases and J 1 base; bases outside gene matches: 5. The CDR3 covers 15 residues. The CDR3 region is CASSLRQGSYNEQFF. The CDR3 DNA follows: TGCGCCAGCAGCCTCCGACAGGGATCCTACAATGAGCAGTTCTTC.